This entry is about one T cell receptor (beta chain). The record originates from a study of blood T cells in healthy people across ages. The second PCR ran roughly 6 to 11 cycles with a sample-barcoded 5' primer and J-beta primers. TCRdb re-called the 5' RACE reads with MiXCR, one entry per CDR3 protein. The profile shows over 1,300,000 distinct CDR3 sequences, almost 60% of them singletons. Each sample had at least 6 million PBMCs isolated. From germline, CDR1 is MNHNS and CDR2 SASEGT. V dropped 7 bases and J dropped 7 bases, with 16 bases sitting between them. The CDR3 totals 13 residues. The chain links TRBV6-1 to TRBJ1-2, with D possibly matching TRBD1 (5 bases). The source is a man aged 18-30 years in good health. The sequenced sample was blood. The CDR3: CASTGTSLGGYTF. The CDR3 DNA sequence: TGTGCCAGCACCGGGACCTCTCTTGGTGGCTACACCTTC.